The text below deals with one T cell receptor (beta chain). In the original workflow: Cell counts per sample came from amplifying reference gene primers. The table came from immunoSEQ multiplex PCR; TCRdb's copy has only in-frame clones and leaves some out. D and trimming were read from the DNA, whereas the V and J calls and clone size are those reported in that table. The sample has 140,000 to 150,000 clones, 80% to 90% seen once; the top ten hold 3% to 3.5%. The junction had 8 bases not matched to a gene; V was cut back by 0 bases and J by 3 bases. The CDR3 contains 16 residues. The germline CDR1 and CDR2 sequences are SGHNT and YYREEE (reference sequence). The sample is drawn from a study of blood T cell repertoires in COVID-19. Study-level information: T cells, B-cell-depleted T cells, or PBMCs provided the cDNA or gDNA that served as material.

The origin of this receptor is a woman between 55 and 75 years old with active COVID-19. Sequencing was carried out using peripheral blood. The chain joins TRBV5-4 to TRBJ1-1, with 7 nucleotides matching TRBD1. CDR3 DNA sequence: TGTGCCAGCAGCTTGGAGGGGGCGCGGGGAGACACTGAAGCTTTCTTT. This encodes CASSLEGARGDTEAFF.